These T cell receptor beta chains were read from a single sample in a study of blood T cell repertoires in COVID-19. Repertoires were generated with immunoSEQ multiplex PCR, while TCRdb's copy carries only in-frame clones and drops some. The sample records about 140,000 clones, 65% to 90% being singletons. The sequencing sample was made of peripheral blood. All receptors come from a human donor in a cohort sampled during active COVID-19. The conserved cysteine and the conserved F or W are not part of the CDR3 here. The order of the fields is V gene, J gene, CDR3 protein.

TRBV16	TRBJ2-1	ASSQTTGNEQF
TRBV15	TRBJ2-1	ATSRRTSGSYNEQF
TRBV5-6	TRBJ2-7	ASSLVGTSSLREQY
TRBV15	TRBJ2-1	ATSRERGAYNEQF
TRBV5-1	TRBJ2-6	ASSWSGAGANVLT
TRBV28	TRBJ2-7	ASSFQNYEQY
TRBV9	TRBJ2-3	ASSASTDTQY
TRBV19	TRBJ2-3	ASRQQGVTDTQY
TRBV5-1	TRBJ2-6	ASSPIPGTGAGANVLT
TRBV5-1	TRBJ2-1	ASRPQNNEQF
TRBV7-2	TRBJ1-4	ASKGGNTGLEKLF
TRBV19	TRBJ2-3	ASSDGGRTDTQY
TRBV6-1	TRBJ1-5	ASSEIGGQPQH
TRBV7-9	TRBJ2-5	ASSTYKQAGEETQY
TRBV5-8	TRBJ1-5	ASSLKDRVQPQH
TRBV20-1	TRBJ2-7	SASSASGRRAISNSGEQY
TRBV5-1	TRBJ1-4	ASRSNGAPNEKLF
TRBV28	TRBJ2-7	ASRPSQGFGLADYYEQY
TRBV28	TRBJ1-3	ASRSGTVRNTIY
TRBV3-1/TRBV3-2	TRBJ2-2	ASSRLAGGWRGELF
TRBV7-2	TRBJ1-2	ASSFHDSPYGYT
TRBV9	TRBJ1-3	ASSGTVTGNTIY
TRBV7-9	TRBJ2-7	ASSLTGTSVVYEQY
TRBV28	TRBJ2-7	ASSPGGVYEQY
TRBV5-8	TRBJ2-2	ASSLPGTSRNTGELF
TRBV28	TRBJ1-2	ASSTHTGKGYT
TRBV19	TRBJ2-5	ASKRAGVVQETQY
TRBV2	TRBJ1-5	ASSVQRNQPQH
TRBV10-3	TRBJ1-5	AIRGGDADSNQPQH
TRBV19	TRBJ1-2	ASTTGNPPGGYT
TRBV28	TRBJ1-2	ASSLGQGENYGYT
TRBV7-9	TRBJ1-1	ASSLSDTEAF
TRBV28	TRBJ2-7	ASSAPSGGSYREQY
TRBV25-1	TRBJ2-2	ASSSQGARTGELF
TRBV9	TRBJ2-1	ASSVAGDSYNEQF
TRBV28	TRBJ1-1	ASVTRKTSESTEAF
TRBV28	TRBJ1-4	ASRTGGWVGEKLF
TRBV11-2	TRBJ2-2	ASSLWDYGNTGELF
TRBV19	TRBJ2-1	ASSFGWNSGSAGEQF
TRBV28	TRBJ1-1	ASSQSPGTGRTEAF
TRBV29-1	TRBJ2-3	SVSASGKPYTQY
TRBV7-9	TRBJ2-7	ASSPGLAGGNEQY